These 5 T cell receptor beta chains share one sample of origin, sequenced in a study of blood T cell repertoires in COVID-19. Assay: immunoSEQ multiplex PCR; the TCRdb copy retains only in-frame clones and omits some. The sample carries some 170,000 clones, approximately 80% recorded once. Sequencing was performed on peripheral blood. Every receptor here comes from an elderly woman with active or convalescent COVID-19.

The V and J genes are TRBV10-3 and TRBJ2-2, with D perhaps TRBD1 (5 bases). This CDR3 contains 12 residues. The ends were cut back, 8 bases at V and 5 bases at J, with 9 bases in the middle. Germline V gives CDR1 ENHRY, CDR2 SYGVKD. The CDR3 here is CAIRRQTGELFF. DNA of the CDR3: TGTGCCATCCGGAGACAGACCGGGGAGCTGTTTTTT.

The rearrangement links TRBV11-2 to TRBJ1-1, with D perhaps matching TRBD1 (5 bases). Between the trimmed V and J ends, which lost 5 bases and 0 bases, there was a span of 10 bases. The length of the CDR3 is 14 residues. Germline CDR1 and CDR2: SGHAT and FQNNGV. The CDR3 DNA reads as TGTGCCAGCAGCCTTCTAGGGGTGAACACTGAAGCTTTCTTT. Protein product: CASSLLGVNTEAFF.

The chain joins TRBV7-2 to TRBJ2-4, with a tentative D call TRBD1 (6 bases). V lost 0 bases, J lost 10 bases, and 16 bases lay in between. CDR1 SGHTA and CDR2 FQGNSA come from the germline V gene. This CDR3 comprises 15 residues. CDR3 region: CASSLAPDSSGIQYF. Here the CDR3 DNA reads TGTGCCAGCAGCTTAGCCCCGGACAGCTCCGGGATTCAGTACTTC.

V usage is TRBV6-5 and J usage is TRBJ2-7; TRBD1 aligns across 10 bases. CDR3 length: 12 amino acids. The junction had 1 base not matched to a gene; V was cut back by 6 bases and J by 5 bases. Germline V gives CDR1 MNHEY, CDR2 SVGAGI. The CDR3 loop reads CASRTGGNEQYF. The CDR3 region has the DNA TGTGCCAGCAGGACAGGGGGCAACGAGCAGTACTTC.

This clone was observed once. The CDR3 DNA reads TGTGCCAGCAGCTTCAGGGGGACCTCTGGCTACACCTTC. It translates to CASSFRGTSGYTF. The chain combines TRBV11-2 with TRBJ1-2; 7 bases are a match to TRBD1. Germline lookup yields CDR1 SGHAT and CDR2 FQNNGV. With V trimmed by 3 bases and J by 7 bases, 5 bases remained unmatched. The CDR3 runs 13 residues.